Below are 28 T cell receptor beta chains sequenced from a single sample in a study of a mutant IDH1 vaccine in newly diagnosed glioma. For these receptors, no antigen is known. Sequenced by immunoSEQ multiplex PCR; TCRdb stores in-frame clones only, minus some. The sample has about 58,000 clones, roughly 76% seen once. The time point is: week 35, safety follow-up. Vaccinated patients received 300 ug of mutant IDH1 20-mer peptide per dose, with topical imiquimod. This sample comprised PBMCs, obtained from a glioma patient whose treatment included an IDH1 peptide vaccine. These receptors were collected from a man aged 35-49 years with glioma.

J is TRBJ2-7 and V is TRBV28, with 7 nucleotides matching TRBD2. With 8 bases clipped from V and 2 bases from J, the junction kept 6 bases outside the gene matches. The CDR3 length is 13 residues. CDR1 and CDR2 from the germline V gene are MDHEN and SYDVKM. The CDR3 is CASAGDPPYEQYF. The CDR3, as DNA: TGTGCCAGCGCGGGGGACCCCCCCTACGAGCAGTACTTC.

The V gene is TRBV18, the J gene TRBJ2-3, with a possible D match to TRBD2 (5 bases). The V end lost 10 bases, the J end lost 0 bases, and 14 bases lay between the germline ends. The length of the CDR3 is 14 residues. CDR1 and CDR2 from the germline V gene are KGHSH and LQKENI. The CDR3 spells CATARRGSTDTQYF. DNA of the CDR3: TGTGCCACCGCGCGAAGAGGGAGCACAGATACGCAGTATTTT. Based on the CDR3 plus reference TRBV18 and TRBJ2-3, the full variable domain is NAGVMQNPRHLVRRRGQEARLRCSPMKGHSHVYWYRQLPEEGLKFMVYLQKENIIDESGMPKERFSAEFPKEGPSILRIQQVVRGDSAAYFCATARRGSTDTQYFGPGTRLTVL.

The gene calls are TRBV6-6 and TRBJ2-7; TRBD2 aligns across 7 bases. J lost 6 bases, V lost 5 bases, and 16 bases had no gene match. The CDR3 runs 16 residues. From germline, CDR1 is MNHNY and CDR2 SVGAGI (reference sequence). CDR3 protein: CASSQLSGILLSEQYF. The CDR3 nucleotides read TGTGCCAGCAGTCAATTAAGCGGGATACTCCTGAGCGAGCAGTACTTC.

The chain links TRBV6-6 to TRBJ2-1; 11 nucleotides align to TRBD2. The V segment lost 6 bases and the J segment 7 bases; nucleotides outside the gene matches: 8. CDR1 is MNHNY, CDR2 SVGAGI, per germline (reference sequence). This CDR3 region has 15 residues. The CDR3 nucleotides are TGTGCCAGCAGCCGCCCTAGCGGGGGGATTAATGAGCAGTTCTTC. Encoded protein: CASSRPSGGINEQFF.

The chain uses TRBV5-1 and TRBJ2-7, with unresolved D. The ends were cut back, 0 bases at V and 3 bases at J, with 13 bases in the middle. Germline V gene data show CDR1 as SGHRS and CDR2 as YFSETQ. This CDR3 is 15 amino acids long. Here the CDR3 reads CASSLVGRNIYEQYF. DNA for the CDR3: TGCGCCAGCAGCTTGGTAGGTAGGAACATCTACGAGCAGTACTTC.

For the CDR3, the DNA is TGTGCCAGCAGTTTTCAGGGGGCTGATGAAAAACTGTTTTTT. Its translation: CASSFQGADEKLFF. The chain recombines TRBV2 with TRBJ1-4; 8 nucleotides match TRBD1. After removal of 5 bases from V and 6 bases from J, the junction contained 5 bases not matched to a gene. The length of the CDR3 is 14 residues. The germline gives CDR1 SNHLY, CDR2 FYNNEI.

The rearrangement uses TRBV7-2 and TRBJ1-5, with TRBD1 as a possible D gene (5 bases). CDR1 is SGHTA and CDR2 is FQGNSA in the germline V gene. The V gene lost 1 base and the J gene lost 9 bases, with 10 bases spanning the gap. This CDR3 has 13 amino acids. CDR3 sequence reads: CASSLEAGRPQHF. DNA for the CDR3: TGTGCCAGCAGCTTAGAGGCAGGGCGGCCCCAGCATTTT.

The V call is TRBV4-3, the J call TRBJ1-1; TRBD1 is a possible D gene (5 bases). Trimming took off 1 base at V and 5 bases at J, with 17 bases between the two ends. CDR1 is LGHNA and CDR2 is YSLEER in the germline V gene. The CDR3 totals 16 residues. CDR3 region: CASSQAWFGAPTEAFF. CDR3 sequence (DNA): TGCGCCAGCAGCCAAGCTTGGTTCGGGGCGCCGACTGAAGCTTTCTTT.

The V call is TRBV5-1, the J call TRBJ2-5, with 9 nucleotides matching TRBD1. V gave up 5 bases and J gave up 4 bases; unmatched junction bases: 6. Per the germline V gene, CDR1 is SGHRS and CDR2 is YFSETQ. This CDR3 spans 14 amino acids. CDR3 amino acids: CASRSGTGLETQYF. CDR3 DNA sequence: TGCGCCAGCAGGTCCGGGACAGGGTTAGAGACCCAGTACTTC.

The sample holds a few counts of this clone. The J gene is TRBJ1-5, the V gene TRBV7-2, with a tentative D call TRBD1 (6 bases). This CDR3 is 15 amino acids long. Per the germline V gene, CDR1 is SGHTA and CDR2 is FQGNSA. The ends were cut back, 5 bases at V and 7 bases at J, with 18 bases in the middle. CDR3 sequence reads: CASSLIGQRGQPQHF. The CDR3 DNA reads TGTGCCAGCAGCCTAATCGGACAGCGAGGGCAGCCCCAGCATTTT.

The chain joins TRBV18 to TRBJ1-2, with no clear D. CDR3 length: 13 residues. V was trimmed by 3 bases and J by 0 bases, leaving 5 bases between them. Germline V CDR1 and CDR2: KGHSH, LQKENI. CDR3 loop: CASSPGANYGYTF. The CDR3 DNA is TGTGCCAGCTCACCGGGAGCTAACTATGGCTACACCTTC.

This clone has only a few counts. This sequence joins TRBV9 and TRBJ1-2; possibly TRBD1 for D (6 bases). Germline loops: CDR1 SGDLS, CDR2 YYNGEE. V gave up 6 bases and J gave up 6 bases, with 21 bases separating them. The CDR3 loop spans 15 amino acids. The CDR3: CASTPAGTLSHGYTF. The CDR3 DNA follows: TGTGCCAGCACCCCCGCCGGGACACTGAGCCATGGCTACACCTTC.

The chain uses TRBV19 and TRBJ1-3; D call uncertain. From germline, CDR1 is LNHDA and CDR2 SQIVND (reference sequence). The V gene lost 5 bases and the J gene lost 0 bases, with 5 bases spanning the gap. The CDR3 has 13 residues. The DNA of the CDR3 is TGTGCCAGTAGTTGGCTCTCTGGAAACACCATATATTTT. Translation gives CASSWLSGNTIYF. Together with reference TRBV19 and TRBJ1-3, the CDR3 gives the full variable domain: DGGITQSPKYLFRKEGQNVTLSCEQNLNHDAMYWYRQDPGQGLRLIYYSQIVNDFQKGDIAEGYSVSREKKESFPLTVTSAQKNPTAFYLCASSWLSGNTIYFGEGSWLTVV.

The chain employs TRBV7-2 and TRBJ2-7; D is ambiguous. From germline, CDR1 is SGHTA and CDR2 FQGNSA. The CDR3 covers 11 residues. Trimming cost V 3 bases and J 7 bases, with 7 bases left between them. The CDR3 nucleotides are TGTGCCAGCAGCTTTTCTGGGGAGCAGTACTTC. The encoded protein is CASSFSGEQYF.

V gene TRBV29-1 combines with J gene TRBJ2-2, with 8 positions matching TRBD1. The trim removed 4 bases at V and 1 base at J, leaving 8 bases unmatched. The CDR3 is 16 amino acids. Germline V gives CDR1 SQVTM, CDR2 ANQGSEA. The DNA of the CDR3 is TGCAGCGTTGGGGGACACAGGGGGAAGAACACCGGGGAGCTGTTTTTT. Translating gives CSVGGHRGKNTGELFF.

CDR3 nucleotides: TGTGCCAGCAGGAGGACAGTCCTCTCTGGAAACACCATATATTTT. Amino acids: CASRRTVLSGNTIYF. This chain uses TRBV28 with TRBJ1-3; possible D gene TRBD1, 6 bases. V dropped 6 bases and J dropped 0 bases, with 12 bases sitting between them. The germline V gene encodes CDR1 MDHEN and CDR2 SYDVKM. This CDR3 comprises 15 residues.

This clone was observed a single time. The gene calls are TRBV7-8 and TRBJ1-6; D may be TRBD1 (5 bases). V gave up 5 bases and J gave up 6 bases, with 8 bases separating them. CDR1 is SGHVS, CDR2 FQNEAQ, per germline. This CDR3 comprises 13 residues. CDR3 loop: CASSLRVNSPLHF. The CDR3 coding sequence is TGTGCCAGCAGCCTCAGGGTTAATTCACCCCTCCACTTT.

With respect to this clone: This sample includes further DNA sequences coding for the same CDR3. The rearrangement links TRBV10-3 to TRBJ2-2; 7 bases map to TRBD1. This CDR3 spans 16 amino acids. The germline CDR1 and CDR2 sequences are ENHRY and SYGVKD. V trimming: 2 bases; J trimming: 2 bases; junction bases outside the gene matches: 5. This chain's CDR3 is CAISEGQGDNTGELFF. CDR3 nucleotide sequence: TGTGCCATCAGTGAGGGGCAGGGGGACAACACCGGGGAGCTGTTTTTT.

This clone has a handful of counts. The J gene is TRBJ2-6, the V gene TRBV2; D is unresolved. CDR3 length: 17 amino acids. V was clipped by 0 bases and J by 0 bases, with 9 bases between them. Germline-derived CDR1 and CDR2 are SNHLY and FYNNEI. CDR3 loop: CASSEALGFSGANVLTF. DNA of the CDR3: TGTGCCAGCAGTGAAGCGCTTGGATTCTCTGGGGCCAACGTCCTGACTTTC.

The CDR3 DNA reads TGTGCCAGCAGCAAAGTAGGGCCACGGGACAGGGGATGTTTGGAGACCCAGTACTTC. Amino acids: CASSKVGPRDRGCLETQYF. The chain uses TRBV21-1 and TRBJ2-5; TRBD1, the table's D call, was not compared with the DNA. TRBV21-1 is given as a pseudogene. This CDR3 is 19 amino acids long.

The chain employs TRBV9 and TRBJ2-3; 10 bases align to TRBD2. Unmatched junction bases numbered 7, after V lost 1 base and J lost 2 bases. There are 17 residues in the CDR3. Looked up from germline, CDR1 is SGDLS and CDR2 is YYNGEE. CDR3 amino acids: CASSVFGTSVPTDTQYF. The CDR3 bases are TGTGCCAGCAGCGTATTCGGGACTAGCGTTCCCACAGATACGCAGTATTTT.

The gene calls are TRBV6-5 and TRBJ2-3; 15 bases are shared with TRBD2. Looked up from germline, CDR1 is MNHEY and CDR2 is SVGAGI. J gave up 3 bases and V 4 bases, and 2 bases lay outside the gene matches. The CDR3 consists of 16 residues. The chain's CDR3 is CASSWTSGGVTDTQYF. The CDR3 DNA sequence: TGTGCCAGCAGTTGGACTAGCGGGGGGGTGACAGATACGCAGTATTTT.

V is TRBV7-8 and J is TRBJ2-5, with 7 bases fitting TRBD2. The germline V gene encodes CDR1 SGHVS and CDR2 FQNEAQ. The V and J ends lost 3 bases and 7 bases, in that order; junction bases with no gene match: 11. The CDR3 has 15 amino acids. DNA of the CDR3: TGTGCCAGCAGCTTTGGGGAGGGGACTCGGGGGACCCAGTACTTC. It translates to CASSFGEGTRGTQYF.

The chain uses TRBV18 and TRBJ2-7; 8 bases line up with TRBD1. There are 14 residues in the CDR3. Germline CDR1 is KGHSH and CDR2 is LQKENI. V lost 2 bases, J lost 6 bases, and 6 bases stayed unmatched. The CDR3 bases are TGTGCCAGCTCACCAACAGGACAGGGCGTCGAGCAGTACTTC. Its protein product is CASSPTGQGVEQYF.

The chain carries TRBV6-1 and TRBJ2-2; no clear D. V dropped 6 bases and J dropped 4 bases, with 12 bases sitting between them. Germline V gene lookup returns CDR1 MNHNS and CDR2 SASEGT. This CDR3 contains 14 residues. The CDR3 nucleotides read TGTGCCAGCAGGACCGATCAGATCACCGGGGAGCTGTTTTTT. This codes for CASRTDQITGELFF.

This chain links TRBV18 with TRBJ2-7, with 7 positions matching TRBD1. Germline assignment: CDR1 KGHSH and CDR2 LQKENI. V lost 3 bases and J lost 4; bases outside the gene matches: 12. There are 16 residues in the CDR3. The CDR3, as DNA: TGTGCCAGCTCACCTCGGAGTCCGGGACAGTGGTACGAGCAGTACTTC. Translated, it gives CASSPRSPGQWYEQYF.

This chain joins TRBV27 and TRBJ2-7, with 12 bases that match TRBD2. The CDR3 contains 16 residues. The germline gives CDR1 MNHEY, CDR2 SMNVEV (reference sequence). The junction had 9 bases not matched to a gene; V was cut back by 5 bases and J by 4 bases. The DNA of the CDR3 is TGTGCCAGCAGTCCCCAAGGACTAGCGGGGCTTTACGAGCAGTACTTC. Protein: CASSPQGLAGLYEQYF.

The chain has TRBV6-5 and TRBJ1-2; 7 bases line up with TRBD1. CDR1 MNHEY and CDR2 SVGAGI come from the germline V gene. J gave up 4 bases and V 5 bases, and 4 bases lay outside the gene matches. This CDR3 spans 13 amino acids. The CDR3 loop reads CASSPRDSYGYTF. CDR3 DNA sequence: TGTGCCAGCAGTCCACGGGACAGCTATGGCTACACCTTC.